Each of the 12 T cell receptor beta chains below was sequenced from the same sample in a study of OX40 agonist ivuxolimab in advanced cancers. The assay was immunoSEQ multiplex PCR, and TCRdb's table has in-frame clones only and misses some. The data show 60,000 to 75,000 clones, 70% to 90% seen once. The starting material was CD4+ or CD8+ T cells sorted from blood, obtained in a trial of the OX40 agonist ivuxolimab. These receptor sequences come from an adult with an advanced solid tumor such as melanoma, head and neck, liver or kidney cancer.

This clone was picked up a small number of times. The chain combines TRBV2 with TRBJ1-1; D call uncertain. Germline assignment: CDR1 SNHLY and CDR2 FYNNEI. The V end lost 7 bases, the J end lost 1 base, and 7 bases lay between the germline ends. The length of the CDR3 is 12 residues. The CDR3 spells CASTKQNTEAFF. The CDR3 nucleotides read TGTGCCAGCACGAAGCAGAACACTGAAGCTTTCTTT.

The chain couples TRBV18 to TRBJ1-5; TRBD1 aligns across 11 bases. V trimming: 3 bases; J trimming: 2 bases; junction bases outside the gene matches: 6. There are 17 residues in the CDR3. Germline CDR1 KGHSH, CDR2 LQKENI. The CDR3 DNA is TGTGCCAGCTCACCTCAGGACAGGGGGCCACGCAATCAGCCCCAGCATTTT. Protein: CASSPQDRGPRNQPQHF.

Here the CDR3 reads CASSLTGTGGIEQYF. DNA of the CDR3: TGTGCCAGCAGCTTGACCGGGACAGGGGGCATCGAGCAGTACTTC. The V call is TRBV5-5, the J call TRBJ2-7; 12 nucleotides agree with TRBD1. From germline, CDR1 is SGHKS and CDR2 YYEKEE (reference sequence). J was trimmed by 6 bases and V by 1 base; bases with no gene match: 5. This CDR3 has 15 amino acids.

This chain's CDR3 is CAISGPNTGKGYTF. The CDR3 DNA is TGTGCCATCAGTGGGCCTAACACCGGGAAGGGCTACACCTTC. The chain combines TRBV10-3 with TRBJ1-2; unclear D gene. Germline-derived CDR1 and CDR2 are ENHRY and SYGVKD. This CDR3 is 14 amino acids long. Trimming stripped 4 bases from V and 8 bases from J, with 17 bases between.

The rearrangement joins TRBV10-2 to TRBJ2-7, with D possibly being TRBD1 (6 bases). Looked up from germline, CDR1 is WSHSY and CDR2 is SAAADI. The CDR3 extends over 13 amino acids. Trimming took off 6 bases at V and 1 base at J, with 10 bases between the two ends. Here the CDR3 DNA reads TGCGCCAGCAGGACAGGTCCGTCCTACGAGCAGTACTTC. It yields the protein CASRTGPSYEQYF.

The rearrangement links TRBV29-1 to TRBJ2-1, with D possibly matching TRBD2 (5 bases). This CDR3 is 12 amino acids long. V was pared by 4 bases and J by 7 bases, with 11 bases between. In germline, CDR1 is SQVTM, CDR2 ANQGSEA. CDR3 residues: CSVAIGGNEQFF. The CDR3 nucleotides read TGCAGCGTTGCGATAGGCGGGAATGAGCAGTTCTTC.

The chain combines TRBV2 with TRBJ1-4; D remains ambiguous. V lost 7 bases to trimming and J lost 2 bases, with 11 bases between them. The CDR3 length is 14 residues. Germline V gene lookup returns CDR1 SNHLY and CDR2 FYNNEI. The CDR3 DNA sequence: TGTGCCAGCATGATGACAACGACTAATGAAAAACTGTTTTTT. It yields the protein CASMMTTTNEKLFF.

This clone came up a few times. This chain links TRBV11-2 with TRBJ1-1; D is ambiguous. Trimming cost V 4 bases and J 1 base, with 10 bases left between them. Looked up from germline, CDR1 is SGHAT and CDR2 is FQNNGV. The CDR3 runs to 14 residues. In DNA form, the CDR3 reads TGTGCCAGCAGCTCGAGTTACGCGAACACTGAAGCTTTCTTT. It encodes CASSSSYANTEAFF.

The chain is built from TRBV5-1 and TRBJ2-1; perhaps TRBD1 as D (6 bases). Trimming shortened V by 4 bases and J by 0 bases, and 23 bases separated the two germline ends. The V gene's germline CDR1 is SGHRS and CDR2 YFSETQ. The CDR3 extends over 19 amino acids. As DNA, the CDR3 is TGCGCCAGCAGCATTCTAGGACAGCGCTCGCTCTCCTCCTACAATGAGCAGTTCTTC. It specifies CASSILGQRSLSSYNEQFF.

The chain has TRBV4-2 and TRBJ2-1, with 8 bases that match TRBD1. The germline gives CDR1 LGHNA, CDR2 YNFKEQ. After removal of 4 bases from V and 2 bases from J, the junction contained 4 bases not matched to a gene. This CDR3 spans 15 amino acids. CDR3 residues: CASSPGQDTYNEQFF. In DNA form, the CDR3 reads TGTGCCAGCAGCCCGGGACAGGATACCTACAATGAGCAGTTCTTC.

V usage is TRBV6-1 and J usage is TRBJ2-5, with D possibly TRBD1 on 6 matching bases. This CDR3 is built from 14 residues. Germline V gives CDR1 MNHNS, CDR2 SASEGT. The V gene lost 5 bases and the J gene lost 2 bases, with 12 bases spanning the gap. The CDR3 DNA sequence: TGTGCCAGCAGTAAAGGACAGACACAAGAGACCCAGTACTTC. Its protein is CASSKGQTQETQYF.

The V gene is TRBV6-5, the J gene TRBJ1-1; D is perhaps TRBD1 (6 bases). The CDR3 spans 15 residues. V was trimmed by 11 bases and J by 0 bases, leaving 19 bases between them. Per the germline V gene, CDR1 is MNHEY and CDR2 is SVGAGI. The CDR3 region is CAVRGTGVMNTEAFF. The DNA of the CDR3 is TGTGCCGTCAGGGGTACGGGGGTCATGAACACTGAAGCTTTCTTT.